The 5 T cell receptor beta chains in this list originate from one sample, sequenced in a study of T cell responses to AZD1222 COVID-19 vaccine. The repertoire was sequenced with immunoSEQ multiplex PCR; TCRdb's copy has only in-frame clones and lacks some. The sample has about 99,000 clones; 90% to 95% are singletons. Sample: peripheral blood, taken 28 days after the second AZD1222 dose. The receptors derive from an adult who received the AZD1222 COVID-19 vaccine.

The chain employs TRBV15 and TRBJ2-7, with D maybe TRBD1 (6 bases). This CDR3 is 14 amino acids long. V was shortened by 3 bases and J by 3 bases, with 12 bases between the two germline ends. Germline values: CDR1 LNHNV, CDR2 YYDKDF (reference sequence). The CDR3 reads CATSRDSGRYEQYF. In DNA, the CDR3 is TGTGCCACCAGCAGGGACAGTGGACGCTACGAGCAGTACTTC.

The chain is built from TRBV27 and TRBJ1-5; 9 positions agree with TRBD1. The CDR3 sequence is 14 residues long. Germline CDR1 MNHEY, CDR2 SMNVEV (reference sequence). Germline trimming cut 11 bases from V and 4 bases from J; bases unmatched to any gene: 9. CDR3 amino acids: CAGDRGFRNQPQHF. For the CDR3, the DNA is TGTGCCGGCGACAGGGGGTTTAGGAATCAGCCCCAGCATTTT.

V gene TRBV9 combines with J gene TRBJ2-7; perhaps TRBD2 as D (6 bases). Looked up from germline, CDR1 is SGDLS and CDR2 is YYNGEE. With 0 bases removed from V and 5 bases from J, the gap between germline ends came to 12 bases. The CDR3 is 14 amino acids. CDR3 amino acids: CASSVDLREDEQYF. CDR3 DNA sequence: TGTGCCAGCAGCGTAGATCTCAGGGAGGACGAGCAGTACTTC.

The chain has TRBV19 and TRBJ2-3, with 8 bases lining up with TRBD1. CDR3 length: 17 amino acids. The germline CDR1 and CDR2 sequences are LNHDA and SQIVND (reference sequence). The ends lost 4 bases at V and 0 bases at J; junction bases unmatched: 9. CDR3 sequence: CASSRTRQGWSTDTQYF. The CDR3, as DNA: TGTGCCAGTAGTAGGACGCGACAGGGGTGGAGCACAGATACGCAGTATTTT. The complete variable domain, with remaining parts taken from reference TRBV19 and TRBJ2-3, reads DGGITQSPKYLFRKEGQNVTLSCEQNLNHDAMYWYRQDPGQGLRLIYYSQIVNDFQKGDIAEGYSVSREKKESFPLTVTSAQKNPTAFYLCASSRTRQGWSTDTQYFGPGTRLTVL.

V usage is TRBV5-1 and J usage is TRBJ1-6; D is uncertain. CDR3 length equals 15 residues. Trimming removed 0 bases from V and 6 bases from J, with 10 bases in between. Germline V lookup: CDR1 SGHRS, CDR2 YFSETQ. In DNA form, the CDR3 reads TGCGCCAGCAGCTTGGAGGGCAGCCGTAATTCACCCCTCCACTTT. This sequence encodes CASSLEGSRNSPLHF. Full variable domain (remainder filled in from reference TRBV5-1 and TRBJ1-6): KAGVTQTPRYLIKTRGQQVTLSCSPISGHRSVSWYQQTPGQGLQFLFEYFSETQRNKGNFPGRFSGRQFSNSRSEMNVSTLELGDSALYLCASSLEGSRNSPLHFGNGTRLTVT.